The 10 T cell receptor beta chains reported below all come from one sample, sequenced in a study of blood T cell repertoires in COVID-19. The data were produced by immunoSEQ multiplex PCR, yet TCRdb's version contains in-frame clones alone and is incomplete. The sample has 260,000 or so clones, 80% to 90% seen once. The sample comprised PBMCs or T cells enriched from blood (not recorded which). The receptors shown here come from a man between 18 and 29 years old who had recovered from COVID-19.

The chain couples TRBV5-1 to TRBJ2-7, with 15 bases lining up with TRBD2. V lost 3 bases to trimming and J lost 7 bases; unmatched junction nucleotides: 11. The CDR3 runs to 17 residues. The V gene's germline CDR1 is SGHRS and CDR2 YFSETQ. CDR3 nucleotides: TGCGCCAGCAGCTCGGGACTAGCGGGAGGCCCCGATAGGGAGCAGTACTTC. As protein: CASSSGLAGGPDREQYF.

V gene TRBV18 combines with J gene TRBJ1-3; TRBD1 might be the D (6 bases). The CDR3 has 16 residues. Per the germline V gene, CDR1 is KGHSH and CDR2 is LQKENI. Deletions cut 3 bases from V and 0 bases from J, with 12 bases between. CDR3 loop: CASSPVTGYSGNTIYF. As DNA, the CDR3 is TGTGCCAGCTCACCGGTCACAGGGTACTCTGGAAACACCATATATTTT.

The rearrangement links TRBV12-3 or TRBV12-4 to TRBJ1-2; the D gene is possibly TRBD1 (5 bases). CDR3 length: 13 residues. V lost 3 bases and J lost 6, with 11 bases in between. The CDR3 coding sequence is TGTGCCAGCAGTTTGGCGGGGGAGGATGGCTACACCTTC. This sequence encodes CASSLAGEDGYTF.

The V gene is TRBV3-1 (or the pseudogene TRBV3-2), the J gene TRBJ1-1; 7 bases align to TRBD1. Germline trimming cut 6 bases from V and 0 bases from J; bases unmatched to any gene: 13. Germline CDR1 reads LGHDT; CDR2 reads YNNKEL (reference sequence). The CDR3 covers 17 residues. CDR3 amino acids: CASRRQGIRGMNTEAFF. The CDR3 region has the DNA TGTGCCAGCAGGAGACAGGGCATAAGGGGCATGAACACTGAAGCTTTCTTT.

This clone was observed once. The rearrangement links TRBV5-1 to TRBJ2-1; tentatively, D is TRBD2 (6 bases). The CDR3 totals 16 residues. V was pared by 3 bases and J by 0 bases, with 13 bases between. From germline, CDR1 is SGHRS and CDR2 YFSETQ. CDR3 loop: CASSSGTLSSYNEQFF. DNA for the CDR3: TGCGCCAGCAGCTCCGGGACTCTCAGCTCCTACAATGAGCAGTTCTTC.

The gene calls are TRBV18 and TRBJ2-1; 9 bases fit TRBD2. Germline V lookup: CDR1 KGHSH, CDR2 LQKENI. The CDR3 loop spans 16 amino acids. With V trimmed by 2 bases and J by 7 bases, 9 bases remained unmatched. The DNA for the CDR3 is TGTGCCAGCTCACCAAGCCCCGGGACTAGCTCGAATGAGCAGTTCTTC. It codes for CASSPSPGTSSNEQFF.

The rearrangement joins TRBV30 to TRBJ2-7, with a weak D call TRBD2 (6 bases). The CDR3 is 12 amino acids. The germline gives CDR1 GTSNPN, CDR2 SVGIG (reference sequence). Trimming left V 5 bases short and J 6 bases short, with 14 bases between. CDR3 sequence (DNA): TGTGCCTGGTCGGGACTGCCGTCCGAGCAGTACTTC. It encodes CAWSGLPSEQYF.

This chain's CDR3 is CASRGFSNQPQHF. The CDR3 region has the DNA TGTGCCAGTCGGGGTTTTAGCAATCAGCCCCAGCATTTT. The gene calls are TRBV19 and TRBJ1-5; D ambiguous. V lost 8 bases to trimming and J lost 0 bases, with 8 bases between them. CDR3 length: 13 residues. Germline V gives CDR1 LNHDA, CDR2 SQIVND (reference sequence).

This clone showed up just once. Compared with germline, one end of the junction differs, possibly owing to a read error. This CDR3 is CASSSSFAGGANEQFF. In nucleotides, the CDR3 is TGTGCTAGCAGCTCCTCTTTTGCTGGAGGGGCCAATGAGCAGTTCTTC. This chain connects TRBV7-7 to TRBJ2-1, with D perhaps TRBD2 (6 bases). The germline gives CDR1 SSHAT, CDR2 FNYEAQ (reference sequence). The length of the CDR3 is 16 residues.

This clone was seen a single time. CDR3 protein: CASTPTGVPYEQYF. The CDR3 bases are TGTGCCAGCACCCCCACAGGGGTCCCCTACGAGCAGTACTTC. V is TRBV6-5 and J is TRBJ2-7, with 7 positions matching TRBD1. V lost 7 bases to trimming and J lost 2 bases; unmatched junction nucleotides: 8. The CDR3 covers 14 residues. Germline CDR1 is MNHEY and CDR2 is SVGAGI.